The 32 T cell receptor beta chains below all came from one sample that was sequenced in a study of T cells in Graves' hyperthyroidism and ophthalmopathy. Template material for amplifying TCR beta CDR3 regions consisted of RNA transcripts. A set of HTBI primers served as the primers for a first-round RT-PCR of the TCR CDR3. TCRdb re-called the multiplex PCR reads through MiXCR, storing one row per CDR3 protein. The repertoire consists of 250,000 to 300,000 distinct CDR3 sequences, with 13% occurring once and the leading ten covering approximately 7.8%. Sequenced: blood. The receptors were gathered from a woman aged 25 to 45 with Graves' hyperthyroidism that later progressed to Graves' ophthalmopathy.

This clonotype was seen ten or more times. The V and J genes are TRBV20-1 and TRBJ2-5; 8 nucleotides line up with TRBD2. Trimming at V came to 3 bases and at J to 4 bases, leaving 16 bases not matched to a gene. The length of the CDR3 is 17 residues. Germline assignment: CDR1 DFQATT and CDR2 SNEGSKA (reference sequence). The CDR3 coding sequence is TGCAGTGCTAGTGCTGTGGAAACGGGAGGGCCCCCAGAGACCCAGTACTTC. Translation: CSASAVETGGPPETQYF.

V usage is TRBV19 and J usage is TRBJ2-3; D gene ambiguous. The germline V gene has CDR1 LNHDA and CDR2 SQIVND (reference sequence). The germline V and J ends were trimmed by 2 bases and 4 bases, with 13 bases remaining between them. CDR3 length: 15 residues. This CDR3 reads CASSILPDGADTQYF. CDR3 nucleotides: TGTGCCAGTAGTATATTGCCGGACGGTGCAGATACGCAGTATTTT.

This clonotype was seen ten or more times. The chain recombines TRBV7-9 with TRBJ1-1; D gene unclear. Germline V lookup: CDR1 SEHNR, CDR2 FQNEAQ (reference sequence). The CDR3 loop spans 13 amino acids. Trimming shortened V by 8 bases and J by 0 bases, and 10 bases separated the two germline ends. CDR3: CASGQTMNTEAFF. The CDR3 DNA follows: TGTGCCAGCGGGCAGACCATGAACACTGAAGCTTTCTTT.

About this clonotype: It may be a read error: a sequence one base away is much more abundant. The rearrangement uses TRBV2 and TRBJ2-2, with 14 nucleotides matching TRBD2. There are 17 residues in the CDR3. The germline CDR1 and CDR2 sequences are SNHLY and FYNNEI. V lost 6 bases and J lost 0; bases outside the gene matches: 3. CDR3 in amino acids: CASRGLAGGPNTGELFF. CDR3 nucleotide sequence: TGTGCCAGCAGAGGACTAGCGGGAGGACCGAACACCGGGGAGCTGTTTTTT.

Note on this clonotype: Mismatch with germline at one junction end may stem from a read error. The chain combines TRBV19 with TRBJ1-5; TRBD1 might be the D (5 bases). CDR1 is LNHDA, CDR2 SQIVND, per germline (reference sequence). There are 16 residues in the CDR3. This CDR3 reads CASSLDSPYLGGPQHF. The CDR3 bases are TGTGCCAGTAGTCTAGACAGCCCCTACCTAGGTGGGCCCCAGCATTTT.

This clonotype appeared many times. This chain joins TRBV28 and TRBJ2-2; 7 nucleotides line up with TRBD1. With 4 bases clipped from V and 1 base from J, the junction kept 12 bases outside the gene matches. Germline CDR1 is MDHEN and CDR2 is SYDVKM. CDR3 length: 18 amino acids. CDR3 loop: CASSSYWTGRVNTGELFF. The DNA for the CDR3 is TGTGCCAGCAGTTCCTACTGGACAGGCAGGGTGAACACCGGGGAGCTGTTTTTT.

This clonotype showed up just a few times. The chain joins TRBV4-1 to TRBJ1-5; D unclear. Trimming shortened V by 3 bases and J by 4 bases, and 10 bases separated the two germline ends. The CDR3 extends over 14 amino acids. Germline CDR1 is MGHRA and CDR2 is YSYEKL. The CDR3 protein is CASSQGSQNQPQHF. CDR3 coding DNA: TGCGCCAGCAGCCAGGGCTCACAAAATCAGCCCCAGCATTTT.

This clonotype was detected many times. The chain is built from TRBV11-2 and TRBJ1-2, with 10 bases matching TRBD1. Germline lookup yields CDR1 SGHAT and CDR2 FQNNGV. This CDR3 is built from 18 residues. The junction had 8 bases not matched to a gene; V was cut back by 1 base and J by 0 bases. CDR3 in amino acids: CASSLGDRGRGANYGYTF. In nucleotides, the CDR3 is TGTGCCAGCAGCTTAGGAGACAGGGGGCGCGGGGCTAACTATGGCTACACCTTC.

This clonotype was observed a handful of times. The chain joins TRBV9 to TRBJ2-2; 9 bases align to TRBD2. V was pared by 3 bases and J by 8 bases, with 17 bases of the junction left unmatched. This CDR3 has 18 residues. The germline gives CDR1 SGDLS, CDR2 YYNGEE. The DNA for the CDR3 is TGTGCCAGCAGCGAAAGTCTTGGGCTAGCGGGGCTGCGGGGGGAGCTGTTTTTT. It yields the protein CASSESLGLAGLRGELFF.

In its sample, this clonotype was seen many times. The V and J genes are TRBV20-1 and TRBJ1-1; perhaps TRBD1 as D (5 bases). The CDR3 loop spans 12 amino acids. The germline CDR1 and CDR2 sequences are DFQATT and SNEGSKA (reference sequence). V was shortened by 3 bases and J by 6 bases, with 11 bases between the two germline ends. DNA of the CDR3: TGCAGTGCTAGTTCAGGGTACCCTGAAGCTTTCTTT. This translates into CSASSGYPEAFF.

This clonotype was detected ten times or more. CDR3 amino acids: CATAPTADLQETQYF. In DNA, the CDR3 is TGTGCCACCGCTCCGACGGCAGACCTCCAAGAGACCCAGTACTTC. The rearrangement uses TRBV7-3 and TRBJ2-5; D gene ambiguous. V shed 10 bases and J shed 1 base, with 19 bases lying between them. The length of the CDR3 is 15 residues. Germline CDR1 and CDR2: SGHTA and FQGTGA.

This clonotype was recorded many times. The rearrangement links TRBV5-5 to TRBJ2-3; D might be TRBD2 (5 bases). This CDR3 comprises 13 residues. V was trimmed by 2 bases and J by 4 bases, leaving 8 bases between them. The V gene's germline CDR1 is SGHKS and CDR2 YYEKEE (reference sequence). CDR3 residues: CASSFQEADTQYF. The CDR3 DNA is TGTGCCAGCAGCTTTCAGGAGGCAGATACGCAGTATTTT.

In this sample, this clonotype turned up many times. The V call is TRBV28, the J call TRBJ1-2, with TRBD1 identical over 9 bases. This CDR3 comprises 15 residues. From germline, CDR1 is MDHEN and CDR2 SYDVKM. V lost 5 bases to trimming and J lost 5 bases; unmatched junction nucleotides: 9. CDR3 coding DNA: TGTGCCAGCAGTCACCGGGACAGGGTCGTATATGGCTACACCTTC. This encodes CASSHRDRVVYGYTF.

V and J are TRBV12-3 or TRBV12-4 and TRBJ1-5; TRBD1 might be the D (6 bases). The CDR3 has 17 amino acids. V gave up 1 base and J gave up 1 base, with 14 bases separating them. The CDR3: CASSLEGLGASNQPQHF. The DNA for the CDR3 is TGTGCCAGCAGTTTAGAGGGGCTGGGGGCGAGCAATCAGCCCCAGCATTTT.

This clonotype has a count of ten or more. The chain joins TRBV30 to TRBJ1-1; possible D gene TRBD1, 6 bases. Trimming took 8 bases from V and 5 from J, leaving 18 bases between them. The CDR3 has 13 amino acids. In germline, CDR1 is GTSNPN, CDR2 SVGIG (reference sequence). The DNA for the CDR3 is TGTGCCCAGTATGTGGGGGCGGGGACTGAAGCTTTCTTT. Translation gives CAQYVGAGTEAFF.

The CDR3 nucleotides read TGTGCCAGTAGAGAACAGGGTGGGCCCAACACCGGGGAGCTGTTTTTT. Protein product: CASREQGGPNTGELFF. V is TRBV19 and J is TRBJ2-2; TRBD1 might be the D (6 bases). In germline, CDR1 is LNHDA, CDR2 SQIVND (reference sequence). The CDR3 runs to 16 residues. Trimming removed 6 bases at V and 2 bases at J, with 16 bases between.

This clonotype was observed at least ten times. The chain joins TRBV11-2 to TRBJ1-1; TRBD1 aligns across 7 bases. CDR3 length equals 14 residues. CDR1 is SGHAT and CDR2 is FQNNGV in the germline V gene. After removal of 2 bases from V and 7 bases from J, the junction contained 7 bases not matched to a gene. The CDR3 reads CASSLYFRDSEAFF. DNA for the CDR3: TGTGCCAGCAGCTTATACTTCCGGGACAGTGAAGCTTTCTTT.

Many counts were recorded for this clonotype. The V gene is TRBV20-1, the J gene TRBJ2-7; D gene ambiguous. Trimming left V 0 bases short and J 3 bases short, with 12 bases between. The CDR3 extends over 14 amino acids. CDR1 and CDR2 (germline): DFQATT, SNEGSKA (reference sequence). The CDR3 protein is CSAREMGPSYEQYF. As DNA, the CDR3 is TGCAGTGCTAGAGAGATGGGTCCTAGCTACGAGCAGTACTTC.

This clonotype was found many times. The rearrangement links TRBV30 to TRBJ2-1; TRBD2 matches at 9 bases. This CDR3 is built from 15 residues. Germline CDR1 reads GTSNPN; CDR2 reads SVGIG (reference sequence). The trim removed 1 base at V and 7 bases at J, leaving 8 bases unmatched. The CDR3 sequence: CAWSDLAGSLNEQFF. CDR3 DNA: TGTGCCTGGAGTGACCTAGCGGGAAGCTTAAATGAGCAGTTCTTC.

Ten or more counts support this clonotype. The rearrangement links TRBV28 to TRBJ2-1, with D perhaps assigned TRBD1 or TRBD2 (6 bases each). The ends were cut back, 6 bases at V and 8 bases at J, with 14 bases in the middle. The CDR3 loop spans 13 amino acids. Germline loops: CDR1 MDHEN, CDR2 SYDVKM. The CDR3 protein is CASRRGGWDEQFF. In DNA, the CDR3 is TGTGCCAGCAGAAGAGGGGGGTGGGATGAGCAGTTCTTC.

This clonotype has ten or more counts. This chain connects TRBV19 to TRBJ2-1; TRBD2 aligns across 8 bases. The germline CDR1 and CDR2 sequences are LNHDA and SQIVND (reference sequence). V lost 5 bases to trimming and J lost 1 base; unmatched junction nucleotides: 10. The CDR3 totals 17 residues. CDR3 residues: CASSLAFAGGSYNEQFF. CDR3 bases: TGTGCCAGTAGTCTCGCCTTCGCGGGAGGTTCCTACAATGAGCAGTTCTTC.

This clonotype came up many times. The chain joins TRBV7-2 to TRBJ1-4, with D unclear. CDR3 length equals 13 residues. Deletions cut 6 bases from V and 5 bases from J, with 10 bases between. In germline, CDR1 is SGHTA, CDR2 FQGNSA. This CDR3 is CASRSRVNEKLFF. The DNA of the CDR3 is TGTGCCAGCAGATCGAGGGTAAATGAAAAACTGTTTTTT. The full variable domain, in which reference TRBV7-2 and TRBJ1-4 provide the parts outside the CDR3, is GAGVSQSPSNKVTEKGKDVELRCDPISGHTALYWYRQSLGQGLEFLIYFQGNSAPDKSGLPSDRFSAERTGGSVSTLTIQRTQQEDSAVYLCASRSRVNEKLFFGSGTQLSVL.

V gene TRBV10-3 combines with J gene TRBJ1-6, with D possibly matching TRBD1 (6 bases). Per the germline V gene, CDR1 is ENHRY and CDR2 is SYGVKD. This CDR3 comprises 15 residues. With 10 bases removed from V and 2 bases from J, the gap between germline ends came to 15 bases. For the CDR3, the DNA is TGTGCCAGCAGCCCGGACAGACCCTATAATTCACCCCTCCACTTT. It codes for CASSPDRPYNSPLHF.

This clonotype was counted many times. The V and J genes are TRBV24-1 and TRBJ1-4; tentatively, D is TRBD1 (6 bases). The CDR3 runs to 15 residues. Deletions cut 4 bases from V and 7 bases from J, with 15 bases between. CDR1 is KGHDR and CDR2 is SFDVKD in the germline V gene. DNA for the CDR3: TGTGCCACCAGTGACGGGGGCAGCAACAGTGAAAAACTGTTTTTT. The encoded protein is CATSDGGSNSEKLFF.

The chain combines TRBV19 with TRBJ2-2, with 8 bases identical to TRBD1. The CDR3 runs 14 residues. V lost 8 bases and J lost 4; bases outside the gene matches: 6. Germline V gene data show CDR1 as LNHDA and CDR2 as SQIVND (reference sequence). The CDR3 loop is CASRKDRVTGELFF. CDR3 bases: TGTGCCAGTCGAAAGGACAGGGTCACCGGGGAGCTGTTTTTT.

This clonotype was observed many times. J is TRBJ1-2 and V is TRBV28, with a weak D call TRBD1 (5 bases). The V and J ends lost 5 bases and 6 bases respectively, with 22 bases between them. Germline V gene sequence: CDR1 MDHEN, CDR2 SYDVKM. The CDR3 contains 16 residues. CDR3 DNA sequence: TGTGCCAGCAGTACTATTGGGGGACGGCCTGAGGATGGCTACACCTTC. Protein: CASSTIGGRPEDGYTF.

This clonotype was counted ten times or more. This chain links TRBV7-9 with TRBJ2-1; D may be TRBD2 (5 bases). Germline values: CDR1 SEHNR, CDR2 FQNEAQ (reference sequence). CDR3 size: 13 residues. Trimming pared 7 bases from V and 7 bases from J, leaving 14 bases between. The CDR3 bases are TGTGCCAGCAACATTGTCGAGGGAAATGAGCAGTTCTTC. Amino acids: CASNIVEGNEQFF.

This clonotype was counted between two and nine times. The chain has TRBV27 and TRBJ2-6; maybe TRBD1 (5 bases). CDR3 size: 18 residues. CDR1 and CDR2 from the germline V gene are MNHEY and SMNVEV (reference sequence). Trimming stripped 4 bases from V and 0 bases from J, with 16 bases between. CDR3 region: CASSSRQTLPSGANVLTF. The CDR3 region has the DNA TGTGCCAGCAGTTCGAGACAGACCCTCCCCTCTGGGGCCAACGTCCTGACTTTC.

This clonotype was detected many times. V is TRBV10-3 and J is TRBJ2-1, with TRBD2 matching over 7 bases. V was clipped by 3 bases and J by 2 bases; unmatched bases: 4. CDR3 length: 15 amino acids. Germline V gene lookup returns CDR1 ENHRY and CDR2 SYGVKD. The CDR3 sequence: CAISESAGPYNEQFF. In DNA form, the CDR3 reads TGTGCCATCAGTGAATCAGCGGGACCCTACAATGAGCAGTTCTTC.

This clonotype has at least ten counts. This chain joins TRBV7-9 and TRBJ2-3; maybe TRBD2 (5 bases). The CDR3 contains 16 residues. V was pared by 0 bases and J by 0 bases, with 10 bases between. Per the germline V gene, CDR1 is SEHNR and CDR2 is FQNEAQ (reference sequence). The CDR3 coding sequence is TGTGCCAGCAGCTTAGCGTCTTGGACTAGCACAGATACGCAGTATTTT. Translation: CASSLASWTSTDTQYF.

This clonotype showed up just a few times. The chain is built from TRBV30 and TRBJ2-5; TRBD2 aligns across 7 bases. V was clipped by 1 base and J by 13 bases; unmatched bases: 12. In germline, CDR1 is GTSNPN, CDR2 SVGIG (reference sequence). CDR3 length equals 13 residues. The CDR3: CAWSAGGGGTWYF. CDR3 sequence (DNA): TGTGCCTGGAGTGCTGGGGGGGGGGGGACCTGGTACTTC.

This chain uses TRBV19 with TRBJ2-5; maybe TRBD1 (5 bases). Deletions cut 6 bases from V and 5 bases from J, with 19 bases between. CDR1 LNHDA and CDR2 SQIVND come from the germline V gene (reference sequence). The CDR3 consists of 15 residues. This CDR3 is CASSPPGAVRETQYF. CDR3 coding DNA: TGTGCCAGTAGCCCCCCTGGGGCCGTGCGGGAGACCCAGTACTTC.